These T cell receptor beta chains were read from a single sample in a study of T cells in Graves' hyperthyroidism and ophthalmopathy. TCRdb reprocessed the multiplex PCR reads with MiXCR, giving one entry per CDR3 protein. The sample consists of some 770,000 distinct CDR3 sequences, 15% to 20% of them appearing once. What was sequenced was blood. These receptors were obtained from a man aged 18 to 30 with Graves' hyperthyroidism. Both conserved end residues are trimmed from each CDR3.

J	V	CDR3
TRBJ2-1	TRBV28	ASSFLSSGVGEQF
TRBJ2-7	TRBV5-1	ASSPGLAGPFEQY
TRBJ1-1	TRBV25-1	ANPPGLPAF
TRBJ2-2	TRBV18	ASSPPTGLGTGELF
TRBJ1-5	TRBV6-1	ASSGGEYNQPQH
TRBJ2-7	TRBV30	AWSLGRSSYEQY
TRBJ2-2	TRBV7-9	ASSFREAELF
TRBJ1-4	TRBV20-1	SARASGGGDEKLF
TRBJ2-7	TRBV3-1	ASSHNLGTAYEQY
TRBJ1-5	TRBV28	ASRQGGDQPQH
TRBJ2-3	TRBV28	ASSFPVTDTQY
TRBJ1-5	TRBV6-1	ATRTLGNQPQH
TRBJ2-1	TRBV5-4	ASSLWETNEQF
TRBJ2-7	TRBV20-1	SASNRALRYEQY
TRBJ2-3	TRBV6-1	ASSQTGDTQY
TRBJ2-3	TRBV20-1	SASRLAGGPTDTQY
TRBJ2-7	TRBV25-1	ASSGASGPGEQY
TRBJ2-7	TRBV6-1	ASSSQGASEQY
TRBJ2-1	TRBV6-1	ASSDSYYNEQF
TRBJ1-1	TRBV18	ASSPLLGGATEAF
TRBJ1-2	TRBV28	ASTAGGQTYGYT
TRBJ2-7	TRBV28	ASISRVSYEQY
TRBJ2-7	TRBV7-2	ASSSWTSGSYEQY
TRBJ2-1	TRBV30	AWSIYNEQF
TRBJ2-7	TRBV27	ASSPYAGTSYEQY
TRBJ2-6	TRBV2	ASLLEGSGANVLT
TRBJ2-7	TRBV6-2/TRBV6-3	ASSYSSWRANYEQY
TRBJ2-1	TRBV29-1	SARLARSYNEQF
TRBJ2-1	TRBV11-1	ASSLVGLLNEQF